This entry lists 18 T cell receptor beta chains sequenced from one sample in a study of shared clonotypes between healthy human individuals. The assay was immunoSEQ multiplex PCR, and TCRdb's table has in-frame clones only and misses some. The repertoire holds fewer than 1 million clones, with approximately 97% as singletons. Positive CCR7 selection of CD45RO-negative cells yielded the naive CD8 cells, and terminally differentiated effector memory CD45RA+ cells were excluded. The sample comprised naive CD8+ T cells sorted from blood. The receptor source for this set is a man aged 30 to 39 in good health.

This clone was detected once. The chain combines TRBV5-6 with TRBJ2-7; 10 bases map to TRBD1. In germline, CDR1 is SGHDT, CDR2 YYEEEE. V was clipped by 4 bases and J by 2 bases; unmatched bases: 9. This CDR3 contains 16 residues. This chain's CDR3 is CASSREGQGDPYEQYF. The CDR3 bases are TGTGCCAGCAGCCGGGAAGGACAGGGGGACCCCTACGAGCAGTACTTC.

CDR3 in DNA: TGCAGCGTTGAATTCGGGACTAGCGAAGCTCCCCAGTACTTC. It specifies CSVEFGTSEAPQYF. The chain couples TRBV29-1 to TRBJ2-5, with 10 bases identical to TRBD2. CDR1 and CDR2 from the germline V gene are SQVTM and ANQGSEA. Trimming at V came to 2 bases and at J to 9 bases, leaving 9 bases not matched to a gene. The CDR3 is 14 residues long.

The chain has TRBV7-2 and TRBJ2-5, with 9 bases matching TRBD2. The ends lost 2 bases at V and 5 bases at J; junction bases unmatched: 6. Germline lookup yields CDR1 SGHTA and CDR2 FQGNSA. The CDR3 is 15 residues long. This CDR3 is CASSLLREGQETQYF. The CDR3 DNA follows: TGTGCCAGCAGCTTACTGCGGGAGGGCCAGGAGACCCAGTACTTC.

This chain uses TRBV2 with TRBJ1-2; 9 nucleotides align to TRBD1. CDR1 and CDR2 (germline): SNHLY, FYNNEI. The CDR3 consists of 15 residues. V gave up 3 bases and J gave up 3 bases; unmatched junction bases: 5. The CDR3 region is CASSEITGGDYGYTF. The CDR3 nucleotides read TGTGCCAGCAGTGAGATCACAGGGGGCGACTATGGCTACACCTTC.

The genes are TRBV7-9 and TRBJ2-2; D tentatively reads TRBD1 or TRBD2 (6 bases each). Looked up from germline, CDR1 is SEHNR and CDR2 is FQNEAQ (reference sequence). V was pared by 5 bases and J by 8 bases, with 15 bases between. There are 14 residues in the CDR3. The CDR3 bases are TGTGCCAGCAGCCAGGGGTCGGGACTTGGGGAGCTGTTTTTT. This sequence encodes CASSQGSGLGELFF. The full variable domain, rest sourced from reference TRBV7-9 and TRBJ2-2, is DTGVSQNPRHKITKRGQNVTFRCDPISEHNRLYWYRQTLGQGPEFLTYFQNEAQLEKSRLLSDRFSAERPKGSFSTLEIQRTEQGDSAMYLCASSQGSGLGELFFGEGSRLTVL.

The CDR3 loop is CASRTGTGGSPLHF. The CDR3 DNA reads as TGTGCCAGCAGGACCGGGACAGGGGGCTCACCCCTCCACTTT. The gene calls are TRBV7-9 and TRBJ1-6, with 12 bases lining up with TRBD1. Unmatched junction bases numbered 4, after V lost 6 bases and J lost 10 bases. Germline V CDR1 and CDR2: SEHNR, FQNEAQ (reference sequence). CDR3 size: 14 residues.

The gene calls are TRBV7-2 and TRBJ1-1, with D possibly TRBD1 on 5 matching bases. Trimming shortened V by 5 bases and J by 4 bases, and 11 bases separated the two germline ends. This CDR3 has 13 residues. The germline V gene encodes CDR1 SGHTA and CDR2 FQGNSA. The DNA for the CDR3 is TGTGCCAGCAGCCAGGGAACGTTCACTGAAGCTTTCTTT. This codes for CASSQGTFTEAFF.

This sequence joins TRBV5-5 and TRBJ1-1; D remains ambiguous. The germline V gene encodes CDR1 SGHKS and CDR2 YYEKEE (reference sequence). V was cut by 4 bases and J by 1 base, with 5 bases left in between. CDR3 size: 12 residues. CDR3 DNA: TGTGCCAGCAGCCCCGAGAACACTGAAGCTTTCTTT. Protein sequence: CASSPENTEAFF.

V usage is TRBV7-9 and J usage is TRBJ1-1; 7 bases map to TRBD1. V lost 3 bases and J lost 5; bases outside the gene matches: 6. CDR1 and CDR2 from the germline V gene are SEHNR and FQNEAQ (reference sequence). CDR3 length equals 14 residues. Here the CDR3 DNA reads TGTGCCAGCAGCTTGGGGGACAGTGTTACTGAAGCTTTCTTT. This codes for CASSLGDSVTEAFF.

The chain links TRBV4-3 to TRBJ2-7; TRBD1 aligns across 7 bases. Germline CDR1 reads LGHNA; CDR2 reads YSLEER. The CDR3 length is 16 residues. Losses at the gene ends were 4 bases for V and 3 bases for J; bases not matched to a gene: 12. CDR3 DNA sequence: TGCGCCAGCAGCCTTTCTGGACAGGATAATAGCTACGAGCAGTACTTC. Encoded protein: CASSLSGQDNSYEQYF.

CDR3 sequence reads: CASSQELNTGSSYEQYF. The CDR3 DNA reads TGCGCCAGCAGCCAAGAGCTTAACACAGGGAGCTCCTACGAGCAGTACTTC. J is TRBJ2-7 and V is TRBV4-3; perhaps TRBD1 as D (6 bases). The germline V gene has CDR1 LGHNA and CDR2 YSLEER. With 0 bases removed from V and 0 bases from J, the gap between germline ends came to 15 bases. The length of the CDR3 is 17 residues.

V and J are TRBV2 and TRBJ2-4; no firm D call. Trimming took 6 bases from V and 2 from J, leaving 14 bases between them. Germline CDR1 SNHLY, CDR2 FYNNEI. CDR3 length: 15 residues. CDR3: CASSPSLVSKNIQYF. The CDR3 bases are TGTGCCAGCAGCCCATCATTGGTCTCCAAAAACATTCAGTACTTC.

The chain recombines TRBV6-5 with TRBJ1-1; maybe TRBD1 (5 bases). CDR1 is MNHEY and CDR2 is SVGAGI in the germline V gene. With 0 bases removed from V and 1 base from J, the gap between germline ends came to 6 bases. This CDR3 region has 14 residues. The CDR3 protein is CASSYSGENTEAFF. The DNA of the CDR3 is TGTGCCAGCAGTTACTCGGGGGAGAACACTGAAGCTTTCTTT.

V is TRBV11-2 and J is TRBJ2-1, with 11 bases lining up with TRBD1. Per the germline V gene, CDR1 is SGHAT and CDR2 is FQNNGV. The CDR3 has 15 residues. With 6 bases clipped from V and 4 bases from J, the junction kept 5 bases outside the gene matches. CDR3 nucleotides: TGTGCCAGCAGTTGGGGGACAGGGGGATACAATGAGCAGTTCTTC. Its protein is CASSWGTGGYNEQFF.

V is TRBV7-9 and J is TRBJ2-3; no definite D call. Trimming pared 4 bases from V and 3 bases from J, leaving 8 bases between. The CDR3 runs 13 residues. The germline CDR1 and CDR2 sequences are SEHNR and FQNEAQ (reference sequence). The CDR3: CASSSGPTDTQYF. CDR3 nucleotide sequence: TGTGCCAGCAGCTCTGGTCCGACAGATACGCAGTATTTT.

V usage is TRBV5-1 and J usage is TRBJ2-6; possible D gene TRBD1, 5 bases. The length of the CDR3 is 18 residues. V shed 0 bases and J shed 0 bases, with 13 bases lying between them. Germline lookup yields CDR1 SGHRS and CDR2 YFSETQ. CDR3 amino acids: CASSLVTVWSSGANVLTF. CDR3 bases: TGCGCCAGCAGCTTGGTGACAGTTTGGAGCTCTGGGGCCAACGTCCTGACTTTC.

The CDR3 DNA reads as TGTGCCAGCAGCTATTCCCTGGGCGGGACAGATACGCAGTATTTT. It translates to CASSYSLGGTDTQYF. The J gene is TRBJ2-3, the V gene TRBV7-9; a weak D match, TRBD2 (5 bases). Germline V gives CDR1 SEHNR, CDR2 FQNEAQ (reference sequence). This CDR3 is 15 amino acids long. Trimming shortened V by 4 bases and J by 3 bases, and 14 bases separated the two germline ends.

As for this clone: This same CDR3 is encoded by further DNA sequences in the sample. The chain uses TRBV10-2 and TRBJ2-7, with no clear D. CDR3 size: 12 residues. Trimming pared 3 bases from V and 2 bases from J, leaving 5 bases between. In germline, CDR1 is WSHSY, CDR2 SAAADI. The CDR3 spells CASSERAYEQYF. In nucleotides, the CDR3 is TGCGCCAGCAGTGAACGTGCCTACGAGCAGTACTTC.